Listed below are T cell receptor beta chains from one sample, sequenced in a study of patients and donors after allogeneic stem cell transplantation. TCRdb redid the calling of the RT-PCR reads with MiXCR, one entry per CDR3 protein. The table records 920,000 or so distinct CDR3 sequences, under 20% of them present only once. Material for sequencing was blood, either unsorted or a sorted T cell fraction (not recorded which). These receptors came from a human donor who was either an allogeneic HSCT recipient or a stem cell or donor lymphocyte infusion donor (not recorded which). It is not recorded whose cells these are; they may come from a transplant donor. CDR3s include the opening cysteine and the closing phenylalanine or tryptophan. D genes are given only for firm matches. Only part of the rows carry a size: once, few, many, or a class if the clone is expanded.

d_call: -
v_call: TRBV12-3/TRBV12-4
clone_size: many
j_call: TRBJ1-4
cdr3_aa: CASSLRPATNEKLFF
cdr3_nt: TGTGCCAGCAGTTTAAGGCCAGCAACTAATGAAAAACTGTTTTTT

d_call: TRBD2
v_call: TRBV4-2
clone_size: -
j_call: TRBJ2-5
cdr3_aa: CASSQWSLGRRGDQETQYF
cdr3_nt: TGTGCCAGCAGCCAATGGAGCCTCGGGCGGCGGGGGGATCAAGAGACCCAGTACTTC

d_call: -
v_call: TRBV6-2/TRBV6-3
clone_size: -
j_call: TRBJ2-7
cdr3_aa: CASSRTGNEQYF
cdr3_nt: TGTGCCAGCAGTAGAACAGGGAACGAGCAGTACTTC

d_call: -
v_call: TRBV7-8
clone_size: few
j_call: TRBJ1-3
cdr3_aa: CASSLYRFSSGNTIYF
cdr3_nt: TGTGCCAGCAGCCTGTACAGGTTTAGCTCTGGAAACACCATATATTTT

d_call: TRBD1
v_call: TRBV20-1
clone_size: -
j_call: TRBJ2-1
cdr3_aa: CSARDGLQGALEQFF
cdr3_nt: TGCAGTGCTAGAGATGGACTCCAGGGGGCGCTTGAGCAGTTCTTC

d_call: -
v_call: TRBV20-1
clone_size: -
j_call: TRBJ2-3
cdr3_aa: CSAREGLRGTQYF
cdr3_nt: TGCAGTGCTAGAGAGGGGCTGCGAGGGACGCAGTATTTT

d_call: -
v_call: TRBV28
clone_size: -
j_call: TRBJ2-5
cdr3_aa: CASSLLSSGQETQYF
cdr3_nt: TGTGCCAGCAGTTTATTGTCCAGCGGGCAAGAGACCCAGTACTTC

d_call: -
v_call: TRBV18
clone_size: once
j_call: TRBJ1-2
cdr3_aa: CASSPLGSDGYTF
cdr3_nt: TGTGCCAGCTCACCGTTGGGAAGCGATGGCTACACCTTC

d_call: TRBD1
v_call: TRBV2
clone_size: few
j_call: TRBJ2-6
cdr3_aa: CASRDSTGGGSGANVLTF
cdr3_nt: TGTGCCAGCAGAGATTCCACAGGGGGCGGGTCTGGGGCCAACGTCCTGACTTTC

d_call: -
v_call: TRBV12-3/TRBV12-4
clone_size: -
j_call: TRBJ2-5
cdr3_aa: CASTHKGGVAQCF
cdr3_nt: TGTGCCAGCACCCACAAGGGCGGGGTCGCCCAGTGCTTC

d_call: -
v_call: TRBV12-3/TRBV12-4
clone_size: -
j_call: TRBJ2-1
cdr3_aa: CASILGPNNEQFF
cdr3_nt: TGTGCCAGCATTCTCGGGCCGAACAATGAGCAGTTCTTC

d_call: TRBD1
v_call: TRBV12-3/TRBV12-4
clone_size: many
j_call: TRBJ1-3
cdr3_aa: CASSPRDSLISGNTIYF
cdr3_nt: TGTGCCAGCAGTCCACGGGACAGCCTAATCTCTGGAAACACCATATATTTT

d_call: -
v_call: TRBV7-6
clone_size: few
j_call: TRBJ2-1
cdr3_aa: CASSVRQYNEQFF
cdr3_nt: TGTGCCAGCAGCGTCAGACAGTACAATGAGCAGTTCTTC

d_call: TRBD1
v_call: TRBV30
clone_size: few
j_call: TRBJ1-2
cdr3_aa: CAWSLGQASGYTF
cdr3_nt: TGTGCCTGGAGTCTCGGACAGGCTTCTGGCTACACCTTC

d_call: -
v_call: TRBV11-2
clone_size: few
j_call: TRBJ1-2
cdr3_aa: CASSLAARPTRGYTF
cdr3_nt: TGTGCCAGCAGCTTAGCGGCAAGGCCCACGCGGGGCTACACCTTC

d_call: TRBD1
v_call: TRBV6-1
clone_size: -
j_call: TRBJ1-5
cdr3_aa: CASSESVGQGFQPQHF
cdr3_nt: TGTGCCAGCAGTGAATCGGTGGGACAGGGGTTCCAGCCCCAGCATTTT

d_call: -
v_call: TRBV5-1
clone_size: few
j_call: TRBJ2-5
cdr3_aa: CASSLGVGMTIQETQYF
cdr3_nt: TGCGCCAGCAGCTTGGGGGTGGGAATGACAATCCAAGAGACCCAGTACTTC

d_call: -
v_call: TRBV9
clone_size: -
j_call: TRBJ1-5
cdr3_aa: CASNPDGRSNQPQHF
cdr3_nt: TGTGCCAGCAACCCGGACGGGAGGAGCAATCAGCCCCAGCATTTT

d_call: TRBD1
v_call: TRBV11-2
clone_size: few
j_call: TRBJ2-1
cdr3_aa: CASRQGWDNEQFF
cdr3_nt: TGTGCCAGCAGACAGGGGTGGGACAATGAGCAGTTCTTC

d_call: TRBD1
v_call: TRBV5-1
clone_size: few
j_call: TRBJ1-2
cdr3_aa: CASRSGTGTPGYTF
cdr3_nt: TGCGCCAGCAGATCCGGGACAGGGACCCCTGGATACACCTTC

d_call: TRBD2
v_call: TRBV9
clone_size: few
j_call: TRBJ2-1
cdr3_aa: CASSGGLAGVGEQFF
cdr3_nt: TGTGCCAGCAGCGGGGGACTAGCGGGAGTGGGTGAGCAGTTCTTC

d_call: -
v_call: TRBV25-1
clone_size: -
j_call: TRBJ2-6
cdr3_aa: CASSETVRRANVLTF
cdr3_nt: TGTGCCAGCAGTGAGACAGTCCGCAGGGCCAACGTCCTGACTTTC

d_call: -
v_call: TRBV4-1
clone_size: few
j_call: TRBJ2-7
cdr3_aa: CASSHDYRDSEQYF
cdr3_nt: TGCGCCAGCAGCCACGATTACAGGGACTCCGAGCAGTACTTC

d_call: TRBD1
v_call: TRBV6-2/TRBV6-3
clone_size: -
j_call: TRBJ2-3
cdr3_aa: CASSYWAGGRGLTDTQYF
cdr3_nt: TGTGCCAGCAGTTACTGGGCAGGGGGTAGGGGTTTGACAGATACGCAGTATTTT

d_call: -
v_call: TRBV12-3/TRBV12-4
clone_size: many
j_call: TRBJ2-5
cdr3_aa: CASSFYSQETQYF
cdr3_nt: TGTGCCAGCAGTTTTTACAGCCAAGAGACCCAGTACTTC

d_call: -
v_call: TRBV6-2/TRBV6-3
clone_size: -
j_call: TRBJ2-5
cdr3_aa: CASSYGVGETQYF
cdr3_nt: TGTGCCAGCAGTTACGGGGTGGGGGAGACCCAGTACTTC

d_call: -
v_call: TRBV3-1
clone_size: few
j_call: TRBJ2-3
cdr3_aa: CASSQDNFERDSTDTQYF
cdr3_nt: TGTGCCAGCAGCCAAGATAATTTCGAGCGCGACAGCACAGATACGCAGTATTTT

d_call: -
v_call: TRBV6-5
clone_size: few
j_call: TRBJ2-5
cdr3_aa: CASSYGVRGPRETQYF
cdr3_nt: TGTGCCAGCAGTTACGGTGTTAGGGGCCCCAGGGAGACCCAGTACTTC

d_call: TRBD1
v_call: TRBV20-1
clone_size: few
j_call: TRBJ1-2
cdr3_aa: CSARESTGGHGYTF
cdr3_nt: TGCAGTGCTAGGGAATCGACAGGGGGCCATGGCTACACCTTC

d_call: TRBD2
v_call: TRBV3-1
clone_size: -
j_call: TRBJ2-7
cdr3_aa: CASSPGLQGYEQYF
cdr3_nt: TGTGCCAGCAGCCCGGGACTACAAGGCTACGAGCAGTACTTC

d_call: TRBD1
v_call: TRBV27
clone_size: few
j_call: TRBJ2-3
cdr3_aa: CASIRTGGTDTQYF
cdr3_nt: TGTGCCAGCATTAGGACAGGGGGGACAGATACGCAGTATTTT

d_call: -
v_call: TRBV12-3/TRBV12-4
clone_size: few
j_call: TRBJ1-2
cdr3_aa: CASTQGGSYGYTF
cdr3_nt: TGTGCCAGCACCCAAGGAGGAAGCTATGGCTACACCTTC

d_call: -
v_call: TRBV3-1
clone_size: -
j_call: TRBJ1-5
cdr3_aa: CASSARLGSQPQHF
cdr3_nt: TGTGCCAGCAGCGCCAGGTTAGGGAGTCAGCCCCAGCATTTT

d_call: TRBD1
v_call: TRBV20-1
clone_size: few
j_call: TRBJ1-2
cdr3_aa: CTTDRSLNTYGYTF
cdr3_nt: TGCACCACGGACAGGAGCCTTAATACCTATGGCTACACCTTC

d_call: TRBD2
v_call: TRBV6-5
clone_size: few
j_call: TRBJ2-6
cdr3_aa: CASSYSGLAGRGANVLTF
cdr3_nt: TGTGCCAGCAGTTACTCGGGACTAGCGGGGCGCGGGGCCAACGTCCTGACCTTC

d_call: TRBD1
v_call: TRBV5-4
clone_size: -
j_call: TRBJ2-5
cdr3_aa: CASSKTGTGGETQYF
cdr3_nt: TGTGCCAGCAGCAAGACCGGGACAGGGGGAGAGACCCAGTACTTC

d_call: -
v_call: TRBV12-3/TRBV12-4
clone_size: many
j_call: TRBJ1-5
cdr3_aa: CASRDVADSNQPQHF
cdr3_nt: TGTGCCAGCAGGGACGTCGCGGATAGCAATCAGCCCCAGCATTTT

d_call: -
v_call: TRBV6-1
clone_size: -
j_call: TRBJ2-5
cdr3_aa: CASSPLSAPTETQYF
cdr3_nt: TGTGCCAGCAGTCCCCTCTCGGCTCCAACCGAGACCCAGTACTTC

d_call: -
v_call: TRBV12-3/TRBV12-4
clone_size: -
j_call: TRBJ1-1
cdr3_aa: CASTSLGDGTEAFF
cdr3_nt: TGTGCCAGCACCTCCCTAGGGGATGGCACTGAAGCTTTCTTT

d_call: TRBD1
v_call: TRBV6-1
clone_size: few
j_call: TRBJ2-1
cdr3_aa: CASQGVSAYNEQFF
cdr3_nt: TGTGCCAGTCAGGGGGTGAGCGCATACAATGAGCAGTTCTTC

d_call: TRBD1
v_call: TRBV7-9
clone_size: -
j_call: TRBJ1-2
cdr3_aa: CASSLLADRGEGYTF
cdr3_nt: TGTGCCAGCAGCCTTCTGGCGGACAGGGGAGAGGGCTACACCTTC

d_call: -
v_call: TRBV12-3/TRBV12-4
clone_size: -
j_call: TRBJ2-7
cdr3_aa: CASSPSGTYHYEQYF
cdr3_nt: TGTGCCAGCAGTCCCTCCGGGACTTATCACTACGAGCAGTACTTC

d_call: -
v_call: TRBV5-1
clone_size: many
j_call: TRBJ2-7
cdr3_aa: CASSLVGASYEQYF
cdr3_nt: TGTGCCAGCAGCTTAGTGGGGGCGAGCTACGAGCAGTACTTC

d_call: -
v_call: TRBV11-2
clone_size: -
j_call: TRBJ2-7
cdr3_aa: CASSLASGAIYEQYF
cdr3_nt: TGTGCCAGCAGCTTAGCTTCAGGGGCTATCTACGAGCAGTACTTC

d_call: TRBD2
v_call: TRBV5-1
clone_size: many
j_call: TRBJ2-3
cdr3_aa: CASSLGTSGRSTDTQYF
cdr3_nt: TGCGCCAGCAGCTTGGGGACTAGCGGGAGGAGCACAGATACGCAGTATTTT

d_call: TRBD2
v_call: TRBV5-5
clone_size: -
j_call: TRBJ2-5
cdr3_aa: CASSLGRGGSETQYF
cdr3_nt: TGTGCCAGCAGCTTGGGGCGGGGGGGCAGTGAGACCCAGTACTTC

d_call: TRBD1
v_call: TRBV7-9
clone_size: few
j_call: TRBJ2-2
cdr3_aa: CASNSGGLSTGELFF
cdr3_nt: TGTGCCAGCAACTCAGGGGGCTTGAGCACCGGGGAGCTGTTTTTT

d_call: -
v_call: TRBV20-1
clone_size: few
j_call: TRBJ1-1
cdr3_aa: CSAAKEGRENTEAFF
cdr3_nt: TGCAGTGCGGCAAAGGAGGGCAGAGAGAACACTGAAGCTTTCTTT

d_call: -
v_call: TRBV12-3/TRBV12-4
clone_size: -
j_call: TRBJ2-5
cdr3_aa: CASRHAPLETQYF
cdr3_nt: TGTGCCAGCAGGCATGCGCCGTTGGAGACCCAGTACTTC

d_call: TRBD1
v_call: TRBV28
clone_size: few
j_call: TRBJ1-5
cdr3_aa: CASSLWDRGLGNQPQHF
cdr3_nt: TGTGCCAGCAGTTTATGGGACAGGGGTCTGGGGAATCAGCCCCAGCATTTT

d_call: TRBD1
v_call: TRBV20-1
clone_size: -
j_call: TRBJ1-5
cdr3_aa: CSAQRDSSNQPQHF
cdr3_nt: TGCAGTGCCCAGCGGGACAGCAGCAATCAGCCCCAGCATTTT

d_call: -
v_call: TRBV9
clone_size: -
j_call: TRBJ2-1
cdr3_aa: CASSVNGGRVYNEQFF
cdr3_nt: TGTGCCAGCAGCGTTAATGGAGGGAGAGTATACAATGAGCAGTTCTTC

d_call: TRBD1
v_call: TRBV12-3/TRBV12-4
clone_size: -
j_call: TRBJ1-4
cdr3_aa: CASSWDRVDEKLFF
cdr3_nt: TGTGCCAGCAGTTGGGACAGGGTCGATGAAAAACTGTTTTTT

d_call: TRBD2
v_call: TRBV12-3/TRBV12-4
clone_size: many
j_call: TRBJ2-5
cdr3_aa: CASSLSRGGETQYF
cdr3_nt: TGTGCCAGCAGTTTGTCTCGCGGGGGAGAGACCCAGTACTTC